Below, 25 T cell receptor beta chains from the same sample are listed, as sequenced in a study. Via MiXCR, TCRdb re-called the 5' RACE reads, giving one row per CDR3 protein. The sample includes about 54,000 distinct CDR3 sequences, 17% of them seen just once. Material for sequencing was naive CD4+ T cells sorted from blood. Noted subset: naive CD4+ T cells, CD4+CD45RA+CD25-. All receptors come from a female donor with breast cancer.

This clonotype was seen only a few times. The CDR3 loop reads CASSQERDSEAFF. In nucleotides, the CDR3 is TGCGCCAGCAGCCAAGAGCGGGACAGTGAAGCTTTCTTT. The V and J genes are TRBV4-3 and TRBJ1-1, with TRBD1 matching over 7 bases. Germline CDR1 reads LGHNA; CDR2 reads YSLEER. The CDR3 has 13 residues. V lost 0 bases, J lost 7 bases, and 2 bases stayed unmatched.

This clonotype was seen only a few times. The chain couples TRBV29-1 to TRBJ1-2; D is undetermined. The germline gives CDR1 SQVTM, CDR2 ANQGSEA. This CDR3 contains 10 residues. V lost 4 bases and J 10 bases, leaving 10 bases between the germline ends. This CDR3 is CSVVEAVYTF. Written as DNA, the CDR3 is TGCAGCGTTGTCGAGGCGGTCTACACCTTC. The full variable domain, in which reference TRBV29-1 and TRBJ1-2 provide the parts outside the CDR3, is SAVISQKPSRDICQRGTSLTIQCQVDSQVTMMFWYRQQPGQSLTLIATANQGSEATYESGFVIDKFPISRPNLTFSTLTVSNMSPEDSSIYLCSVVEAVYTFGSGTRLTVV.

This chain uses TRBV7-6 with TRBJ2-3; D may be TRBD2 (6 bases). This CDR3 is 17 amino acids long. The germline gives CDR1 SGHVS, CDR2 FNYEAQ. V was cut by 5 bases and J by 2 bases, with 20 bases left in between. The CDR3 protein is CASSHRPGLETTDTQYF. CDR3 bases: TGTGCCAGCAGCCATCGCCCGGGACTGGAAACCACAGATACGCAGTATTTT. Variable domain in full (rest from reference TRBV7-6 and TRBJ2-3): GAGVSQSPRYKVTKRGQDVALRCDPISGHVSLYWYRQALGQGPEFLTYFNYEAQQDKSGLPNDRFSAERPEGSISTLTIQRTEQRDSAMYRCASSHRPGLETTDTQYFGPGTRLTVL.

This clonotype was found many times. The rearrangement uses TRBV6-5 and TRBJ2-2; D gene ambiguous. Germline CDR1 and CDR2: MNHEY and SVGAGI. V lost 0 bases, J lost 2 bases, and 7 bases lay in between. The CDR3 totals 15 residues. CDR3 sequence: CASSYSTGNTGELFF. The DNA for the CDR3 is TGTGCCAGCAGTTACTCGACTGGAAACACCGGGGAGCTGTTTTTT.

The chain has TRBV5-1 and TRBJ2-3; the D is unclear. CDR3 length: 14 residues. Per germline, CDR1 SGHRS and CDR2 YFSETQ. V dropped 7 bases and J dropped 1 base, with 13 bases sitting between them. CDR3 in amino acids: CASGSGPRTDTQYF. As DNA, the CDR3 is TGCGCCAGCGGATCCGGACCGCGCACAGATACGCAGTATTTT.

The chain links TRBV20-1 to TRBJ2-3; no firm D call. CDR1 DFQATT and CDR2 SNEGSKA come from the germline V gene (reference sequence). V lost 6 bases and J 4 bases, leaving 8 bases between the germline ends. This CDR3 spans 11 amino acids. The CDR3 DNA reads TGCAGTGCCCCGGGTCCAGATACGCAGTATTTT. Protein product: CSAPGPDTQYF.

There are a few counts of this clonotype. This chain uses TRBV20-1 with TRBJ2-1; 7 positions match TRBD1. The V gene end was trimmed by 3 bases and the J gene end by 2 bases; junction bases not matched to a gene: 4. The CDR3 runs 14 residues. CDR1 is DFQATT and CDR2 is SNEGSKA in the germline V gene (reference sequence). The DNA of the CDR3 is TGCAGTGCTAGCATCCAGGGGGCCTACAATGAGCAGTTCTTC. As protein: CSASIQGAYNEQFF.

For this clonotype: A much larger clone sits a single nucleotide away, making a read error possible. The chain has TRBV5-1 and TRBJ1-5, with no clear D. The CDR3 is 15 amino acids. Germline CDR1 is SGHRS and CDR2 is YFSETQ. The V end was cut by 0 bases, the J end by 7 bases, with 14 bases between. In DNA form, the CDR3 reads TGCGCCAGCAGCTTGGGGCAGTGGAAAGAACAGCCCCAGCATTTT. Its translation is CASSLGQWKEQPQHF.

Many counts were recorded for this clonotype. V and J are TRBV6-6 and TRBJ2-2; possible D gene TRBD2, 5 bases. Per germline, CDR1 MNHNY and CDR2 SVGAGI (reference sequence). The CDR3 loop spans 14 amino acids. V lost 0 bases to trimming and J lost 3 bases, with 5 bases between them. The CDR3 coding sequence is TGTGCCAGCAGTTACTCGCGGGACACCGGGGAGCTGTTTTTT. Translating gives CASSYSRDTGELFF.

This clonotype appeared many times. Here the CDR3 reads CASSEDHYEQYF. The CDR3, as DNA: TGTGCCAGCAGTGAAGATCATTACGAGCAGTACTTC. The chain has TRBV25-1 and TRBJ2-7, with D unclear. The CDR3 runs to 12 residues. Deletions cut 2 bases from V and 4 bases from J, with 6 bases between. Germline V gene data show CDR1 as MGHDK and CDR2 as SYGVNS.

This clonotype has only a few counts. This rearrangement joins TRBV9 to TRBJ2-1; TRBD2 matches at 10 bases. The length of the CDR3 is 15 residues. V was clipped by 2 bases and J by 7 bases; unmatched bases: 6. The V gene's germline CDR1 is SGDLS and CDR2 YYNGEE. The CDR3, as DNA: TGTGCCAGCAGCGTGACGGGACTAGCGACTAATGAGCAGTTCTTC. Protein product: CASSVTGLATNEQFF.

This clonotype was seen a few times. In DNA form, the CDR3 reads TGCGCCAGCAGGCCGGCACCAAACACTGAAGCTTTCTTT. Translated, it gives CASRPAPNTEAFF. This sequence joins TRBV5-1 and TRBJ1-1; D uncertain. Trimming took 5 bases from V and 2 from J, leaving 10 bases between them. CDR1 is SGHRS and CDR2 is YFSETQ in the germline V gene. The CDR3 runs 13 residues. Combining the CDR3 with reference TRBV5-1 and TRBJ1-1 gives the whole variable domain KAGVTQTPRYLIKTRGQQVTLSCSPISGHRSVSWYQQTPGQGLQFLFEYFSETQRNKGNFPGRFSGRQFSNSRSEMNVSTLELGDSALYLCASRPAPNTEAFFGQGTRLTVV.

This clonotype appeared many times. The CDR3 region is CASSSRKHREQGPNEQFF. DNA of the CDR3: TGTGCCAGCAGTTCTAGGAAGCACCGGGAACAGGGACCCAATGAGCAGTTCTTC. The rearrangement uses TRBV12-3 or TRBV12-4 and TRBJ2-1; the D gene is possibly TRBD1 (6 bases). Trimming took off 4 bases at V and 6 bases at J, with 25 bases between the two ends. CDR3 length: 18 amino acids.

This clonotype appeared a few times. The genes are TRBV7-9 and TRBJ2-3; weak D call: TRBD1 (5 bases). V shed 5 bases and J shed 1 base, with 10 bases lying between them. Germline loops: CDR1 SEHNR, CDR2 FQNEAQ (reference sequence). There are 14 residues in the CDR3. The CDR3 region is CASSRRARTDTQYF. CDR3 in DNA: TGTGCCAGCAGCCGCAGGGCGCGCACAGATACGCAGTATTTT.

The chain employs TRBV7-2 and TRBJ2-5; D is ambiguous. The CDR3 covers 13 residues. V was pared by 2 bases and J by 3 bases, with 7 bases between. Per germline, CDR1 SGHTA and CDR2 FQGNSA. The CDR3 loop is CASSLRSEETQYF. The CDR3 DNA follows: TGTGCCAGCAGCTTAAGGTCAGAAGAGACCCAGTACTTC.

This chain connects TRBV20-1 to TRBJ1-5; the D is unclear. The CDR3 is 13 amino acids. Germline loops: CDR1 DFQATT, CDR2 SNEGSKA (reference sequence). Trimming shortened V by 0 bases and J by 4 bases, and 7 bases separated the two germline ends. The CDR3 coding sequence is TGCAGTGCTAGAGAGACGTTAAATCAGCCCCAGCATTTT. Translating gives CSARETLNQPQHF.

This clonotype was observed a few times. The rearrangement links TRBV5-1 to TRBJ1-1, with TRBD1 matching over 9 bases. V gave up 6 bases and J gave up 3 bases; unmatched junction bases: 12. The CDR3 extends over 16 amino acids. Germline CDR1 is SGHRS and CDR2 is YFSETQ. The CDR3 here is CASTYGTGIVDTEAFF. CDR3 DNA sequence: TGCGCCAGCACCTACGGGACAGGGATTGTGGACACTGAAGCTTTCTTT.

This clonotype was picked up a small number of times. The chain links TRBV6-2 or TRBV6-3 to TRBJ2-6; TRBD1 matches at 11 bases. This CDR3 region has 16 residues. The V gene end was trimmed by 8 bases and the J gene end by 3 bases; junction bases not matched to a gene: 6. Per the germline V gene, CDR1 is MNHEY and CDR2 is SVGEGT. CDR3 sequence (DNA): TGTGCCAGCTCCGGACAGGGGGCGTTTGGGGCCAACGTCCTGACTTTC. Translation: CASSGQGAFGANVLTF.

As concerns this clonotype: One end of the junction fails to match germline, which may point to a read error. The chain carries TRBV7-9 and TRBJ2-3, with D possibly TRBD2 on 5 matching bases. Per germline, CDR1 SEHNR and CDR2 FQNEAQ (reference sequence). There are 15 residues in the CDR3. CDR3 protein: CAGSFSGRGTDTQYF. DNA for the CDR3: TGTGCCGGCAGCTTTTCGGGAAGGGGCACAGATACGCAGTATTTT.

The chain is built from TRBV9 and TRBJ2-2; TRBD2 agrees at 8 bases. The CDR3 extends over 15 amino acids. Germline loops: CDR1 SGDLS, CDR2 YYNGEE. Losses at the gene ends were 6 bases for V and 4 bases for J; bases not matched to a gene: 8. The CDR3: CASKSGLGFTGELFF. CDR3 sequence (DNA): TGTGCCAGCAAGTCGGGACTAGGGTTCACCGGGGAGCTGTTTTTT.

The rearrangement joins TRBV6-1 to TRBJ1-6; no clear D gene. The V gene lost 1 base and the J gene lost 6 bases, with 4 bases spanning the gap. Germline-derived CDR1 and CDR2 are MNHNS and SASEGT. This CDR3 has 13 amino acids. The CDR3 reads CASSEVFNSPLHF. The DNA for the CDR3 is TGTGCCAGCAGTGAAGTGTTTAATTCACCCCTCCACTTT.

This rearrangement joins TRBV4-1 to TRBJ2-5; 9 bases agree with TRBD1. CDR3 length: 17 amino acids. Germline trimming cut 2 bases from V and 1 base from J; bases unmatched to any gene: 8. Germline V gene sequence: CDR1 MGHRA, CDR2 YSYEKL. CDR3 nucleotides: TGCGCCAGCAGCCAAACTACAGGGGGCGGCTTCCAAGAGACCCAGTACTTC. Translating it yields CASSQTTGGGFQETQYF.

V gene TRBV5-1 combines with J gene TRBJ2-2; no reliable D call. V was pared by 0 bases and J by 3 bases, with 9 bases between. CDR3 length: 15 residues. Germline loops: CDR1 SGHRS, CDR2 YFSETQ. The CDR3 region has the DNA TGCGCCAGCAGCTTGGACAGTACACACACCGGGGAGCTGTTTTTT. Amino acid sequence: CASSLDSTHTGELFF.

The CDR3 protein is CASSYDISGNTIYF. In nucleotides, the CDR3 is TGTGCCAGCAGTTACGACATCTCTGGAAACACCATATATTTT. The gene calls are TRBV6-6 and TRBJ1-3; D call uncertain. Looked up from germline, CDR1 is MNHNY and CDR2 is SVGAGI (reference sequence). The germline V and J ends were trimmed by 2 bases and 0 bases, with 5 bases remaining between them. This CDR3 has 14 residues.

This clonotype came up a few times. CDR3 coding DNA: TGTGCCAGCACCTTGGGACAGGGCGGGGACACCATATATTTT. This gives the protein CASTLGQGGDTIYF. The chain combines TRBV28 with TRBJ1-3; 9 bases are a match to TRBD1. In germline, CDR1 is MDHEN, CDR2 SYDVKM. Trimming cost V 7 bases and J 8 bases; bases outside gene matches: 9. The CDR3 loop spans 14 amino acids.